These 28 T cell receptor beta chains were sequenced from one sample in a study of T-cell reconstitution after alpha-beta-depleted transplantation in children. The authors prepared the TCRbeta library with unique molecular identifiers. TCRdb redid the calling of the PCR reads with MiXCR, one entry per CDR3 protein. The sample lists fewer than 250,000 distinct CDR3 sequences, over 15% occurring once. The sample was PBMCs, mostly from graft donor cells, taken 360 days after TCRalphabeta/CD19-depleted stem cell transplant. These TCRs come from a male patient aged 2-15 years who had a stem cell transplant for acute lymphoblastic leukemia, so the T cells may come from the graft donor.

This chain links TRBV2 with TRBJ1-2, with D uncertain. The V gene's germline CDR1 is SNHLY and CDR2 FYNNEI. The CDR3 length is 14 residues. The V end lost 6 bases, the J end lost 4 bases, and 15 bases lay between the germline ends. The CDR3 sequence is CASSLGVSAYGYTF. CDR3 coding DNA: TGTGCCAGCAGCCTCGGGGTTTCAGCCTATGGCTACACCTTC.

The chain couples TRBV6-5 to TRBJ2-1; unclear D gene. Germline V gene lookup returns CDR1 MNHEY and CDR2 SVGAGI. Between the trimmed V and J ends, which lost 2 bases and 2 bases, there was a span of 7 bases. This CDR3 is 14 amino acids long. This CDR3 reads CASSYRVPYNEQFF. The CDR3 nucleotides read TGTGCCAGCAGTTACAGGGTACCCTACAATGAGCAGTTCTTC.

The rearrangement links TRBV5-1 to TRBJ1-2; D unclear. The CDR3 is made up of 16 amino acids. Germline values: CDR1 SGHRS, CDR2 YFSETQ. Trimming stripped 0 bases from V and 6 bases from J, with 18 bases between. CDR3: CASSLGALGARDGYTF. As DNA, the CDR3 is TGCGCCAGCAGCTTGGGAGCCCTGGGAGCTAGAGATGGCTACACCTTC.

This clonotype was seen a handful of times. V and J are TRBV12-3 or TRBV12-4 and TRBJ2-5; maybe TRBD2 (6 bases). V was pared by 5 bases and J by 2 bases, with 12 bases between. This CDR3 has 14 amino acids. The CDR3 reads CASSHGTQQETQYF. CDR3 nucleotide sequence: TGTGCCAGCAGTCACGGGACTCAACAAGAGACCCAGTACTTC.

The V gene is TRBV5-6, the J gene TRBJ1-1; perhaps TRBD1 as D (5 bases). The V gene's germline CDR1 is SGHDT and CDR2 YYEEEE. V shed 4 bases and J shed 3 bases, with 16 bases lying between them. The length of the CDR3 is 15 residues. The CDR3 DNA is TGTGCCAGCAGCCAAATCATCAGGGTTGACACTGAAGCTTTCTTT. This codes for CASSQIIRVDTEAFF.

The CDR3 is CASSSLTSGINEQFF. Here the CDR3 DNA reads TGTGCCAGCAGCTCCTTGACTAGCGGTATTAATGAGCAGTTCTTC. V is TRBV7-2 and J is TRBJ2-1, with 9 bases matching TRBD2. V lost 4 bases, J lost 7 bases, and 8 bases stayed unmatched. Germline CDR1 SGHTA, CDR2 FQGNSA. The CDR3 covers 15 residues.

This clonotype was seen ten or more times. The J gene is TRBJ1-4, the V gene TRBV9; D gene ambiguous. With 3 bases removed from V and 5 bases from J, the gap between germline ends came to 11 bases. Germline V gene data show CDR1 as SGDLS and CDR2 as YYNGEE. The CDR3 runs to 14 residues. DNA for the CDR3: TGTGCCAGCAGCGCCACACCTCAAAATGAAAAACTGTTTTTT. It translates to CASSATPQNEKLFF. Variable domain in full (rest from reference TRBV9 and TRBJ1-4): DSGVTQTPKHLITATGQRVTLRCSPRSGDLSVYWYQQSLDQGLQFLIQYYNGEERAKGNILERFSAQQFPDLHSELNLSSLELGDSALYFCASSATPQNEKLFFGSGTQLSVL.

In its sample, this clonotype was seen a few times. The chain joins TRBV6-1 to TRBJ2-7; D gene uncertain. With 6 bases removed from V and 3 bases from J, the gap between germline ends came to 15 bases. This CDR3 contains 14 residues. Germline-derived CDR1 and CDR2 are MNHNS and SASEGT. CDR3 protein: CASRKGPANYEQYF. The CDR3 DNA is TGTGCCAGCAGGAAAGGGCCGGCCAACTACGAGCAGTACTTC.

This clonotype has more than one count but fewer than ten. The chain employs TRBV2 and TRBJ2-5; D is perhaps TRBD1 (5 bases). Germline values: CDR1 SNHLY, CDR2 FYNNEI. The CDR3 sequence is 13 residues long. V lost 4 bases, J lost 4 bases, and 10 bases lay in between. CDR3: CASSVDRTETQYF. DNA for the CDR3: TGTGCCAGCAGTGTCGACAGAACAGAGACCCAGTACTTC.

The rearrangement links TRBV19 to TRBJ1-1; TRBD1 is a possible D gene (6 bases). The CDR3 extends over 13 amino acids. CDR1 and CDR2 (germline): LNHDA, SQIVND (reference sequence). The V gene lost 10 bases and the J gene lost 3 bases, with 15 bases spanning the gap. DNA for the CDR3: TGTGCCACGTCTGCAGGGGCGGACACTGAAGCTTTCTTT. This encodes CATSAGADTEAFF.

The table lists this clonotype with many counts. V gene TRBV4-3 combines with J gene TRBJ1-3; D is perhaps TRBD1 (6 bases). Germline values: CDR1 LGHNA, CDR2 YSLEER. With 1 base removed from V and 0 bases from J, the gap between germline ends came to 10 bases. This CDR3 region has 16 residues. The CDR3 bases are TGCGCCAGCAGCCAAGGACCCAGGGGCTCTGGAAACACCATATATTTT. Its translation: CASSQGPRGSGNTIYF.

In this sample, this clonotype turned up many times. The chain uses TRBV7-8 and TRBJ2-3; the D is unclear. With 1 base removed from V and 6 bases from J, the gap between germline ends came to 14 bases. CDR1 is SGHVS, CDR2 FQNEAQ, per germline. The CDR3 has 15 residues. The chain's CDR3 is CASSLERWPRDTQYF. The CDR3 bases are TGTGCCAGCAGCTTAGAGAGGTGGCCTCGTGATACGCAGTATTTT.

This clonotype was observed many times. The genes are TRBV4-1 and TRBJ2-7; D is undetermined. Germline CDR1 MGHRA, CDR2 YSYEKL. V gave up 1 base and J gave up 1 base, with 11 bases separating them. The length of the CDR3 is 15 residues. The CDR3 DNA sequence: TGCGCCAGCAGCCAAGCCCCCTCCCAGTCCTACGAGCAGTACTTC. This codes for CASSQAPSQSYEQYF.

The rearrangement uses TRBV6-2 or TRBV6-3 and TRBJ2-3; perhaps D is TRBD1 or TRBD2 (5 bases each). Germline assignment: CDR1 MNHEY and CDR2 SVGEGT. Trimming took off 0 bases at V and 2 bases at J, with 12 bases between the two ends. The CDR3 runs 16 residues. The CDR3 nucleotides read TGTGCCAGCAGTTACTCTCCTTTCGGGGCCACAGATACGCAGTATTTT. Translation: CASSYSPFGATDTQYF.

The chain joins TRBV12-3 or TRBV12-4 to TRBJ2-2, with no clear D. V dropped 6 bases and J dropped 5 bases, with 7 bases sitting between them. This CDR3 is built from 12 residues. CDR3 in DNA: TGTGCCAGCAGCATAGGGACCGGGGAGCTGTTTTTT. Its translation: CASSIGTGELFF.

This clonotype occurred a few times. The rearrangement links TRBV12-3 or TRBV12-4 to TRBJ2-3; D might be TRBD1 (5 bases). The CDR3 spans 13 residues. The V end lost 6 bases, the J end lost 6 bases, and 13 bases lay between the germline ends. The CDR3 sequence is CASRRDSADTQYF. Written as DNA, the CDR3 is TGTGCCAGCAGGAGAGACAGTGCGGATACGCAGTATTTT.

This clonotype was recorded at least ten times. The gene calls are TRBV28 and TRBJ2-1; D gene unclear. The CDR3 loop spans 15 amino acids. Germline-derived CDR1 and CDR2 are MDHEN and SYDVKM. Trimming took off 3 bases at V and 0 bases at J, with 9 bases between the two ends. In nucleotides, the CDR3 is TGTGCCAGCAGTTTCCCGGCAGGCTCCTACAATGAGCAGTTCTTC. Translating gives CASSFPAGSYNEQFF.

In this sample, this clonotype turned up a few times. CDR3 loop: CASSRFDSTDTQYF. The DNA for the CDR3 is TGTGCCAGCTCACGATTCGACAGCACAGATACGCAGTATTTT. The chain combines TRBV18 with TRBJ2-3, with D hard to call. CDR1 is KGHSH and CDR2 is LQKENI in the germline V gene. The CDR3 is 14 residues long. The V end was cut by 4 bases, the J end by 0 bases, with 8 bases between.

The chain has TRBV6-2 or TRBV6-3 and TRBJ1-4; no clear D. CDR3 length equals 14 residues. Germline V gene data show CDR1 as MNHEY and CDR2 as SVGEGT. The V end lost 6 bases, the J end lost 7 bases, and 15 bases lay between the germline ends. The CDR3 here is CASSDLWGGEKLFF. The CDR3 coding sequence is TGTGCCAGCAGCGATCTTTGGGGTGGTGAAAAACTGTTTTTT.

A few counts support this clonotype. The chain carries TRBV19 and TRBJ1-2; TRBD1 might be the D (6 bases). V was shortened by 8 bases and J by 2 bases, with 9 bases between the two germline ends. The CDR3 consists of 12 residues. The germline CDR1 and CDR2 sequences are LNHDA and SQIVND (reference sequence). CDR3 sequence reads: CASCTGNYGYTF. CDR3 nucleotides: TGTGCCAGTTGTACAGGGAACTATGGCTACACCTTC.

J is TRBJ1-6 and V is TRBV6-1; D remains ambiguous. Trimming shortened V by 4 bases and J by 15 bases, and 22 bases separated the two germline ends. Per germline, CDR1 MNHNS and CDR2 SASEGT. This CDR3 is 15 amino acids long. CDR3 loop: CASSVMASQRDDLHF. DNA of the CDR3: TGTGCCAGCAGTGTAATGGCCAGCCAAAGAGATGACCTCCACTTT.

In DNA, the CDR3 is TGTGCCAGCGAGAATCGGGGGACGAACACTGAAGCTTTCTTT. This codes for CASENRGTNTEAFF. This sequence joins TRBV2 and TRBJ1-1; tentative D call: TRBD1 (5 bases). This CDR3 spans 14 amino acids. The germline V gene has CDR1 SNHLY and CDR2 FYNNEI. Trimming shortened V by 8 bases and J by 1 base, and 14 bases separated the two germline ends.

The chain uses TRBV7-2 and TRBJ1-6; tentative D call: TRBD1 (5 bases). The V end lost 3 bases, the J end lost 8 bases, and 14 bases lay between the germline ends. Germline loops: CDR1 SGHTA, CDR2 FQGNSA. The CDR3 sequence is 15 residues long. CDR3 sequence: CASSLETEWYSPLHF. DNA for the CDR3: TGTGCCAGCAGCTTGGAGACAGAATGGTATTCACCCCTCCACTTT.

This clonotype was seen many times. This chain links TRBV20-1 with TRBJ1-1, with D unresolved. The V end was cut by 3 bases, the J end by 5 bases, with 7 bases between. The germline V gene encodes CDR1 DFQATT and CDR2 SNEGSKA (reference sequence). This CDR3 is 11 amino acids long. CDR3 DNA: TGCAGTGCTAGGAATCTTACTGAAGCTTTCTTT. The encoded protein is CSARNLTEAFF.

This clonotype showed up just a few times. The V gene is TRBV7-6, the J gene TRBJ1-1; TRBD1 aligns across 8 bases. CDR3 length equals 15 residues. Looked up from germline, CDR1 is SGHVS and CDR2 is FNYEAQ. With 1 base clipped from V and 7 bases from J, the junction kept 8 bases outside the gene matches. Here the CDR3 DNA reads TGTGCCAGCAGCTTAGGGACAGGGAAAAAGGGTGAAGCTTTCTTT. Its translation: CASSLGTGKKGEAFF.

This clonotype was observed a few times. The chain employs TRBV20-1 and TRBJ1-2; no firm D call. Germline CDR1 and CDR2: DFQATT and SNEGSKA (reference sequence). With 0 bases removed from V and 6 bases from J, the gap between germline ends came to 8 bases. The CDR3 contains 12 residues. CDR3 bases: TGCAGTGCTAGAGATCTTCGGGATGGCTACACCTTC. This sequence encodes CSARDLRDGYTF.

This clonotype was detected a few times. The chain joins TRBV11-1 to TRBJ2-4; TRBD1 agrees at 7 bases. After removal of 0 bases from V and 0 bases from J, the junction contained 5 bases not matched to a gene. The length of the CDR3 is 17 residues. CDR1 is SGHAT, CDR2 FQDESV, per germline (reference sequence). The CDR3 DNA is TGTGCCAGCAGCTTAGCCCGGGACAGTTTAGCCAAAAACATTCAGTACTTC. It encodes CASSLARDSLAKNIQYF.

V and J are TRBV5-1 and TRBJ2-5, with D possibly called TRBD1 or TRBD2 (5 bases each). With 0 bases removed from V and 3 bases from J, the gap between germline ends came to 6 bases. The germline V gene encodes CDR1 SGHRS and CDR2 YFSETQ. The CDR3 sequence is 13 residues long. The CDR3 nucleotides read TGCGCCAGCAGCTTGGGAGGGGAAGAGACCCAGTACTTC. Its protein is CASSLGGEETQYF.